The rows below give T cell receptor beta chains drawn from one sample of a study of blood T cell repertoires in COVID-19. Measured with immunoSEQ multiplex PCR; TCRdb has only the in-frame clones, and not every one. The sample records about 70,000 clones, over 80% being singletons. The specimen was peripheral blood. The receptors were gathered from a man in his forties or fifties with active COVID-19. Each CDR3 is given without its conserved first and last residue. Clone size is stated in some rows and not others, as once, few, many or a class when expanded.

clone_size: few; v_call: TRBV12-3/TRBV12-4; cdr3_aa: ASRTQGGQPQH
clone_size: -; v_call: TRBV5-1; cdr3_aa: ASSGQANMNTEAF
clone_size: -; v_call: TRBV28; cdr3_aa: ASRQGQGTSEQY
clone_size: -; v_call: TRBV19; cdr3_aa: ASSILSGQSGGKLF
clone_size: medium-sized; v_call: TRBV7-9; cdr3_aa: ASSYLQGNEQY
clone_size: -; v_call: TRBV4-1; cdr3_aa: ASSQDHGSQETQY
clone_size: -; v_call: TRBV9; cdr3_aa: ASSVAGRGIWNEQF
clone_size: medium-sized; v_call: TRBV4-3; cdr3_aa: ASSQDINSNQPQH
clone_size: once; v_call: TRBV15; cdr3_aa: ATSRTGLAAYEQY
clone_size: -; v_call: TRBV9; cdr3_aa: ASSVEPDSYYEQY
clone_size: -; v_call: TRBV5-6; cdr3_aa: ASSYLPGNTEAF
clone_size: -; v_call: TRBV13; cdr3_aa: ASSLRRTGITGNTEAF
clone_size: -; v_call: TRBV7-9; cdr3_aa: ASSWRGEAF
clone_size: -; v_call: TRBV24-1; cdr3_aa: ATSPGPGLADTDTQY
clone_size: -; v_call: TRBV5-3; cdr3_aa: ARSFTTGTNYGYT
clone_size: -; v_call: TRBV18; cdr3_aa: ASSGLAGNNSPLH
clone_size: -; v_call: TRBV19; cdr3_aa: ASSISRGSRTQY
clone_size: -; v_call: TRBV9; cdr3_aa: ASSKSGTALPHTEAF
clone_size: -; v_call: TRBV9; cdr3_aa: ASSPANFVTGELF
clone_size: -; v_call: TRBV19; cdr3_aa: ASSIGRQGYGYEQY
clone_size: -; v_call: TRBV5-1; cdr3_aa: ASSWGTGLKEKLF
clone_size: -; v_call: TRBV29-1; cdr3_aa: SAPNPLMTGLNTEAF
clone_size: -; v_call: TRBV5-1; cdr3_aa: ASSLEGLADYSGANVLT
clone_size: -; v_call: TRBV6-5; cdr3_aa: ASSDREMGGYT
clone_size: -; v_call: TRBV5-6; cdr3_aa: ASSSGLAGVGEQF
clone_size: -; v_call: TRBV10-2; cdr3_aa: ASRPGHDNSPLH
clone_size: once; v_call: TRBV20-1; cdr3_aa: SASSSGDGYQETQY
clone_size: -; v_call: TRBV4-1; cdr3_aa: ASSQAFKGQLLSYNEQF
clone_size: -; v_call: TRBV19; cdr3_aa: ASSIAQAGGELF
clone_size: -; v_call: TRBV6-2/TRBV6-3; cdr3_aa: ASSSQFASGEGEEQY
clone_size: -; v_call: TRBV27; cdr3_aa: ASKPTGVNYGYT
clone_size: few; v_call: TRBV12-3/TRBV12-4; cdr3_aa: ASSTGTTYEQY
clone_size: -; v_call: TRBV28; cdr3_aa: ASSTPGTGGPYP
clone_size: -; v_call: TRBV6-1; cdr3_aa: ASSAPTGLLGQPQH
clone_size: -; v_call: TRBV27; cdr3_aa: ASGLGGEHTEAF
clone_size: -; v_call: TRBV19; cdr3_aa: ASSFPRGQGLKSEAF
clone_size: -; v_call: TRBV13; cdr3_aa: ASSLSSGRVDEQF
clone_size: -; v_call: TRBV30; cdr3_aa: AWSPHYRGTEAF
clone_size: -; v_call: TRBV18; cdr3_aa: ASSPSDRNTEAF
clone_size: -; v_call: TRBV6-6; cdr3_aa: ASSSDRGHEQY
clone_size: -; v_call: TRBV7-9; cdr3_aa: ASSWGVGREIEQY
clone_size: -; v_call: TRBV7-6; cdr3_aa: ASSSGGQKNSPLH
clone_size: few; v_call: TRBV19; cdr3_aa: ASSKWGGGNTEAF